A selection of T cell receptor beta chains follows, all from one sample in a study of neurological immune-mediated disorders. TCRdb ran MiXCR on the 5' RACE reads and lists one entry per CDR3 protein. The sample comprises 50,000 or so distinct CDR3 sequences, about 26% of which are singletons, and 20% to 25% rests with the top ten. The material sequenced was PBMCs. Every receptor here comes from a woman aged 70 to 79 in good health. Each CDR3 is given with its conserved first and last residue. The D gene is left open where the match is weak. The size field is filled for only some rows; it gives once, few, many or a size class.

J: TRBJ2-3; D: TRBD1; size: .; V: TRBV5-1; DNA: TGTGCCAGCAGCTTGGCCCCAGGGGGCATGGATATGCAGTATTTT; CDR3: CASSLAPGGMDMQYF
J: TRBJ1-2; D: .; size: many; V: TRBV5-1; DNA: TGCGCCAGCAGCTTTGAGACACCGAACTATGGCTACACCTTC; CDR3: CASSFETPNYGYTF
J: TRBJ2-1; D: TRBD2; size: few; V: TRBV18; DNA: TGTGCCAGCTCACCAGGGCTAGCGGGGGCTAATGAGCAGTTCTTC; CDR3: CASSPGLAGANEQFF
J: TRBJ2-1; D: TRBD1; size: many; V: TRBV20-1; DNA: TGCAGTGCTAGAGAACGGACAGGGCGACTGAGCTCCTACAATGAGCAGTTCTTC; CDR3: CSARERTGRLSSYNEQFF
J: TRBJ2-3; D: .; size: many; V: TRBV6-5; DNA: TGTGCCAGCAGTGGCCTTAGCACAGATACGCAGTATTTT; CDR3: CASSGLSTDTQYF
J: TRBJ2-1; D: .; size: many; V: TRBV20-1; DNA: TGCAGTGCTACGGGACCAGCCCAGTTATGGCAGTTCTTC; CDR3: CSATGPAQLWQFF
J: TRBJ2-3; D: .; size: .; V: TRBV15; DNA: TGTGCCACCAGCAGAGAGGTGGGAATAGATACGCAGTATTTT; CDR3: CATSREVGIDTQYF
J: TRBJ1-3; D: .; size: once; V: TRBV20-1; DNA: TGCAGTGCTAGAGACGCAGTTGCAAACACCATCTATTTT; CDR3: CSARDAVANTIYF
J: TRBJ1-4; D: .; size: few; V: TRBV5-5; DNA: TGTGCCAGCAGCCGGGGGAACATTCGCGAAAAACTGTTTTTT; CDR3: CASSRGNIREKLFF
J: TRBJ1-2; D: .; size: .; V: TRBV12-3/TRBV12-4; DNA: TGTGCCAGCAGTTTTCGGGGACATAACTATGGCTACACCTTC; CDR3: CASSFRGHNYGYTF
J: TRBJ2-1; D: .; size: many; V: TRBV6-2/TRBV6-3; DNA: TGTGCCAGCAGTTGGACAAGCGGTAGAGTGCGGGGCTACAATGAGCAGTTCTTC; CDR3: CASSWTSGRVRGYNEQFF
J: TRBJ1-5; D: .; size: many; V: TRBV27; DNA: TGTGCCAGCAGTTTAACGGCCGGGCGGTGGCAGCCCCAGCATTTT; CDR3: CASSLTAGRWQPQHF
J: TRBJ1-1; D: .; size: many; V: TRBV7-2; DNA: TGTGCCAGCAGCTTAACGGTGCCAGGGGTGGGCACTGAAGCTTTCTTT; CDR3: CASSLTVPGVGTEAFF
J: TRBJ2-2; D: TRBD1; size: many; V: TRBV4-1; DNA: TGCGCCAGCAGCCCATTTTCCGACAGGGGGCGGACCGGGGAGCTGTTTTTT; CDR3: CASSPFSDRGRTGELFF
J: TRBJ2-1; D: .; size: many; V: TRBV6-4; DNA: TGTGCCAGCAGTGATGGGGGGACACACAATGAGCAGTTCTTC; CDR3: CASSDGGTHNEQFF
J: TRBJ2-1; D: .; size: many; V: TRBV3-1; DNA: TGTGCCAGCAGCCAAGACTACGATGAGCAGTTCTTC; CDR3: CASSQDYDEQFF
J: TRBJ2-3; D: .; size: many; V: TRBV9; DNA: TGTGCCAGCAGCGTCAGGAGTAGCACAGATACGCAGTATTTT; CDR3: CASSVRSSTDTQYF
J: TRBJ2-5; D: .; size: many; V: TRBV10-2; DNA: TGCGCCAGCAGTGTCCAGGGCGTGGGGGGCACGAGGGAGACCCAGTACTTC; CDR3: CASSVQGVGGTRETQYF
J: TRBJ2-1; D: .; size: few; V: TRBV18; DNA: TGTGCCAGCTCACCGTGGGGACGGCGCAGCTCCTACAATGAGCAGTTCTTC; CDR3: CASSPWGRRSSYNEQFF
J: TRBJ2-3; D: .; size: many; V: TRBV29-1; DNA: TGCAGCGTTGAAGCGGGATCGGTAACAGATACGCAGTATTTT; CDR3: CSVEAGSVTDTQYF
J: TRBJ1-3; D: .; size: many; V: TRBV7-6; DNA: TGTGCCAGCAGCTTTAATCGGATTGGGTCTGGAAACACCATATATTTT; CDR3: CASSFNRIGSGNTIYF
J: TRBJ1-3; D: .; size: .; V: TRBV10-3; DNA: TGTGCCATCAGTGCGGGGAGAGGGGGCTCTGGAAACACCATATATTTT; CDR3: CAISAGRGGSGNTIYF
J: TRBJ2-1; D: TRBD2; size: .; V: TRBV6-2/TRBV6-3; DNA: TGTGCCAGCAGTTACGACCTAGCGGGAGGTTCCGATGAGCAGTTCTTC; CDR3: CASSYDLAGGSDEQFF
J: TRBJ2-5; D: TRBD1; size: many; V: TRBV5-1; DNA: TGCGCCAGCAGCTTGACTCCCGGGACAGGGGCTCAGACCCAGTACTTC; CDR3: CASSLTPGTGAQTQYF
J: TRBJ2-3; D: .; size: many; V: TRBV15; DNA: TGTGCCACCAGCAGAGAACAGACTTTCACAGATACGCAGTATTTT; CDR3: CATSREQTFTDTQYF
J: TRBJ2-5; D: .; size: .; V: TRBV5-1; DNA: TGCGCCAGCAGCTTGGAGCGGGCAGGGACCCAGTACTTC; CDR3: CASSLERAGTQYF
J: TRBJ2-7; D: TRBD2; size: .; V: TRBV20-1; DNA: TGCAGTGCCCAGAAAGCGGGAGCTCGATACGAGCAGTACTTC; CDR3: CSAQKAGARYEQYF
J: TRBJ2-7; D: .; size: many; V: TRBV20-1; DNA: TGCAGTGCTAGAGGGGACTCCAGATACGAGCAGTACTTC; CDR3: CSARGDSRYEQYF
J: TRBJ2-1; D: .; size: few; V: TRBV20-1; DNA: TGCAGTGCTAGTGGGACTCCCTCCTACAATGAGCAGTTCTTC; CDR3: CSASGTPSYNEQFF
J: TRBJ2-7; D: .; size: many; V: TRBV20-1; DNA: TGCAGTGCCCTAACAGGGACCTCCTACGAGCAGTACTTC; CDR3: CSALTGTSYEQYF
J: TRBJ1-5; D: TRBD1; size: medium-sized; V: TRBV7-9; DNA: TGTGCCAGCAGCTCGACAGGGTTGGGACAGCCCCAGCATTTT; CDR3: CASSSTGLGQPQHF
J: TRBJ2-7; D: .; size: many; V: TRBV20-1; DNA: TGCAGTGCTAGCTTGGGGCCCACCTACGAGCAGTACTTC; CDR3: CSASLGPTYEQYF
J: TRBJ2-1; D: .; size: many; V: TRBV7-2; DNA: TGTGCCAGCAGCCGAAGGGGCAGCTCCTACAATGAGCAGTTCTTC; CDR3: CASSRRGSSYNEQFF
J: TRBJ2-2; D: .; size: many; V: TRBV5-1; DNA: TGCGCCAGCAGCCCCTTACCCAATACTGGGTTGGGCACCGGGGAGCTGTTTTTT; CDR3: CASSPLPNTGLGTGELFF
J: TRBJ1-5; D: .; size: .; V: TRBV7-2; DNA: TGTGCCAGCAGCCCAGAGGGAGGTAATCAGCCCCAGCATTTT; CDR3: CASSPEGGNQPQHF
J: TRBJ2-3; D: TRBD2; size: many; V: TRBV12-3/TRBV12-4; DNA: TGTGCCAGCAGTTTTCGTGCTAGCGGGAGGGTTAGCACAGATACGCAGTATTTT; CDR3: CASSFRASGRVSTDTQYF
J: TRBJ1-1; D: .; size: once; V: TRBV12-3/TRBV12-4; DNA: TGTGCCAGCAGTTTAAAGGGAGGGATTCGAAACACTGAAGCTTTCTTT; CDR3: CASSLKGGIRNTEAFF
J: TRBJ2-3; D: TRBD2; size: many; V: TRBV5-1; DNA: TGCGCCAGCAGCCCGACCCCCGGGACTAACACAGATACGCAGTATTTT; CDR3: CASSPTPGTNTDTQYF
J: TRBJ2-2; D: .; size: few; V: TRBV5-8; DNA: TGTGCCAGCAGACTCACCGGGGAGCTGTTTTTT; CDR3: CASRLTGELFF
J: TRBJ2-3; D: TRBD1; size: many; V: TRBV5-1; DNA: TGCGCCAGCAGCTGGAATGGGGACAGGGCGAATACGCAGTATTTT; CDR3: CASSWNGDRANTQYF
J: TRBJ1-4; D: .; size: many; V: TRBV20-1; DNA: TGCAGTGCCTACAACTATAATGAAAAACTGTTTTTT; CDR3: CSAYNYNEKLFF
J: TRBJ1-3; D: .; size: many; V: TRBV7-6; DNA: TGTGCCAGCAGCCCCCAATCTCTCTCTGGAAACACCATATATTTT; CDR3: CASSPQSLSGNTIYF
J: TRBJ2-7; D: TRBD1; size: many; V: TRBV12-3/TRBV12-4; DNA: TGTGCCAGCAGCCGCATAGGGACAGGGTGGGGTGAGCAGTACTTC; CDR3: CASSRIGTGWGEQYF
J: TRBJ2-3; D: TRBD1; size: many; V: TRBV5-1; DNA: TGCGCCAGCAGCGTTTGGACAGGGGCCAGCACAGATACGCAGTATTTT; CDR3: CASSVWTGASTDTQYF